The 11 T cell receptor beta chains listed next were all sequenced from one sample in a study of PD-1 blockade in classical Hodgkin lymphoma. Repertoires were generated with immunoSEQ multiplex PCR, while TCRdb's copy carries only in-frame clones and drops some. Altogether about 31,000 clones are present, 85% being singletons, with the ten largest covering 2.4%. Exposure to brentuximab vedotin varied, and each patient had relapsed following autologous stem cell transplantation. Starting with thawed PBMCs, CD4+ T cells were purified by magnetic negative selection. The sample consisted of CD4+ T cells from blood, taken at baseline. The receptors shown here come from a human donor with classical Hodgkin lymphoma.

This clone came up once. The chain has TRBV28 and TRBJ1-1; D is uncertain. CDR3 size: 16 residues. Trimming removed 5 bases from V and 0 bases from J, with 16 bases in between. The V gene's germline CDR1 is MDHEN and CDR2 SYDVKM. CDR3 nucleotide sequence: TGTGCCAGCAGTGGGTCGGGTCTGGGAATGAACACTGAAGCTTTCTTT. Amino acid sequence: CASSGSGLGMNTEAFF.

A few counts support this clone. The chain has TRBV12-5 and TRBJ2-1; 12 positions match TRBD1. Per the germline V gene, CDR1 is LGHNT and CDR2 is FRNRAP. This CDR3 is 15 amino acids long. V lost 8 bases and J lost 7; bases outside the gene matches: 9. The CDR3 region has the DNA TGTGCTAGTTCGGCCGGGACAGGGGGCGGTAATGAGCAGTTCTTC. This translates into CASSAGTGGGNEQFF.

This clone appeared a few times. The chain recombines TRBV19 with TRBJ1-2; TRBD1 might be the D (6 bases). Trimming left V 3 bases short and J 4 bases short, with 15 bases between. This CDR3 has 15 amino acids. Germline V gene lookup returns CDR1 LNHDA and CDR2 SQIVND (reference sequence). Here the CDR3 reads CASSIGGSNIYGYTF. The CDR3 DNA reads as TGTGCCAGTAGTATCGGGGGCTCCAACATCTATGGCTACACCTTC.

Remarks on this clone: The junction and the germline gene differ at one end; a read error may be behind it. The chain employs TRBV7-9 and TRBJ1-1; 8 positions match TRBD1. The germline CDR1 and CDR2 sequences are SEHNR and FQNEAQ (reference sequence). This CDR3 contains 15 residues. The CDR3 reads CASSLGQGPVTETFF. In DNA, the CDR3 is TGTGCCAGCAGCCTAGGACAGGGTCCTGTAACTGAAACTTTCTTT.

The CDR3 region is CASSPNINRDSRYQYF. In DNA form, the CDR3 reads TGTGCCAGCTCACCAAACATAAACCGGGACAGCAGATACCAGTACTTC. This chain uses TRBV18 with TRBJ2-5; 7 bases are shared with TRBD1. This CDR3 contains 16 residues. J lost 10 bases, V lost 2 bases, and 16 bases had no gene match. Germline CDR1 is KGHSH and CDR2 is LQKENI.

V gene TRBV4-2 combines with J gene TRBJ1-4; D gene uncertain. The CDR3 spans 17 residues. Trimming left V 0 bases short and J 0 bases short, with 11 bases between. The germline V gene has CDR1 LGHNA and CDR2 YNFKEQ. CDR3 loop: CASSQEGTFATNEKLFF. The DNA of the CDR3 is TGTGCCAGCAGCCAAGAGGGCACCTTCGCAACTAATGAAAAACTGTTTTTT.

A few counts support this clone. The chain links TRBV6-6 to TRBJ2-1; D call uncertain. V lost 5 bases to trimming and J lost 5 bases, with 4 bases between them. This CDR3 has 11 amino acids. The germline V gene encodes CDR1 MNHNY and CDR2 SVGAGI (reference sequence). CDR3 protein: CASSRNNEQFF. CDR3 sequence (DNA): TGTGCCAGCAGTCGAAACAATGAGCAGTTCTTC.

J is TRBJ1-1 and V is TRBV25-1; 7 nucleotides align to TRBD1. CDR1 is MGHDK, CDR2 SYGVNS, per germline. The CDR3 is 17 amino acids. J was trimmed by 3 bases and V by 2 bases; bases with no gene match: 12. The CDR3 reads CASSELSYRGGDTEAFF. In DNA form, the CDR3 reads TGTGCCAGCAGTGAACTTTCGTACAGGGGTGGGGACACTGAAGCTTTCTTT.

The chain has TRBV6-5 and TRBJ2-7; no firm D call. The CDR3 is 13 amino acids. Germline V CDR1 and CDR2: MNHEY, SVGAGI. V lost 5 bases to trimming and J lost 3 bases, with 11 bases between them. CDR3 sequence: CASSLGRVYEQYF. Written as DNA, the CDR3 is TGTGCCAGCAGTCTCGGAAGGGTCTACGAGCAGTACTTC.

V is TRBV5-1 and J is TRBJ2-7; no definite D call. Germline values: CDR1 SGHRS, CDR2 YFSETQ. V lost 4 bases and J lost 4, with 3 bases in between. The CDR3 has 10 residues. In DNA form, the CDR3 reads TGCGCCAGCAGCGCTTACGAGCAGTACTTC. Protein: CASSAYEQYF.

The CDR3 is CASSLSLAGEDTQYF. The CDR3 DNA reads as TGTGCCAGCAGCTTGTCTCTAGCGGGAGAGGATACGCAGTATTTT. The chain couples TRBV7-2 to TRBJ2-3, with 10 bases matching TRBD2. The V and J ends lost 3 bases and 6 bases, in that order; junction bases with no gene match: 6. This CDR3 spans 15 amino acids. Germline V lookup: CDR1 SGHTA, CDR2 FQGNSA.